Listed here are 32 T cell receptor beta chains from one sample, sequenced in a study of blood T cells in healthy people across ages. The authors ran a second PCR of about 6 to 11 cycles using a sample-barcoded 5' primer and a J-beta primer mix. TCRdb itself ran the 5' RACE reads through MiXCR, one entry per CDR3 protein. The sample contains 790,000 or so distinct CDR3 sequences, 35% to 60% of which appear only once. The sequenced sample consisted of blood. These receptors were collected from a man of 80 years or more in good health.

The chain recombines TRBV6-1 with TRBJ2-5; maybe TRBD1 (5 bases). The CDR3 consists of 15 residues. V was clipped by 6 bases and J by 1 base, with 15 bases between them. CDR1 and CDR2 from the germline V gene are MNHNS and SASEGT. CDR3 sequence reads: CASRVTGKAQETQYF. CDR3 nucleotides: TGTGCCAGCAGGGTAACAGGAAAAGCCCAAGAGACCCAGTACTTC.

This clonotype occurred a few times. The chain has TRBV7-9 and TRBJ2-1; the D gene is possibly TRBD2 (7 bases). The CDR3 is 17 residues long. CDR1 is SEHNR, CDR2 FQNEAQ, per germline (reference sequence). Trimming took off 4 bases at V and 4 bases at J, with 20 bases between the two ends. The CDR3 loop reads CASSSNSRGGSYNEQFF. CDR3 bases: TGTGCCAGCAGCTCCAATTCAAGGGGGGGAAGTTACAATGAGCAGTTCTTC.

The chain carries TRBV20-1 and TRBJ2-5, with unresolved D. Germline V lookup: CDR1 DFQATT, CDR2 SNEGSKA (reference sequence). The CDR3 runs to 12 residues. V lost 2 bases to trimming and J lost 11 bases, with 15 bases between them. The CDR3 spells CSARTVVDEQYF. As DNA, the CDR3 is TGCAGTGCTAGAACGGTAGTCGATGAGCAGTACTTC.

This CDR3 is CASRHSGGEAFF. CDR3 coding DNA: TGTGCCAGCAGACACTCAGGGGGCGAGGCTTTCTTT. The chain uses TRBV12-3 or TRBV12-4 and TRBJ1-1; 8 positions match TRBD1. The CDR3 runs 12 residues. V lost 6 bases and J lost 11; bases outside the gene matches: 8.

The rearrangement links TRBV7-9 to TRBJ2-3, with TRBD2 identical over 8 bases. V shed 8 bases, J shed 3 bases, and the junction held 10 bases outside the gene matches. Per germline, CDR1 SEHNR and CDR2 FQNEAQ (reference sequence). This CDR3 is built from 15 residues. CDR3 sequence: CASERVSGATDTQYF. CDR3 sequence (DNA): TGTGCCAGCGAAAGGGTTAGCGGGGCAACAGATACGCAGTATTTT.

This clonotype was detected a few times. The J gene is TRBJ2-1, the V gene TRBV7-2, with 13 bases lining up with TRBD2. Germline V lookup: CDR1 SGHTA, CDR2 FQGNSA. Unmatched junction bases numbered 6, after V lost 5 bases and J lost 8 bases. The CDR3 sequence is 15 residues long. The CDR3 loop reads CASSQGLAGVDEQFF. CDR3 bases: TGTGCCAGCAGCCAAGGACTAGCGGGAGTGGATGAGCAGTTCTTC.

V usage is TRBV2 and J usage is TRBJ2-7; TRBD2 matches at 7 bases. V lost 7 bases to trimming and J lost 0 bases; unmatched junction nucleotides: 9. CDR3 length equals 15 residues. Germline loops: CDR1 SNHLY, CDR2 FYNNEI. The CDR3 region has the DNA TGTGCCAGCAAGCGATCAGCGGGATACTCCTACGAGCAGTACTTC. Its translation: CASKRSAGYSYEQYF.

This chain connects TRBV12-3 or TRBV12-4 to TRBJ1-2; D remains unclear. V gave up 1 base and J gave up 8 bases, with 14 bases separating them. This CDR3 spans 14 amino acids. In DNA form, the CDR3 reads TGTGCCAGCAGTTTAGGTCTGGGCCGCAAGGGCTACACCTTC. It specifies CASSLGLGRKGYTF.

This clonotype was picked up a small number of times. This chain joins TRBV7-9 and TRBJ1-1; D uncertain. The germline CDR1 and CDR2 sequences are SEHNR and FQNEAQ (reference sequence). V dropped 5 bases and J dropped 6 bases, with 13 bases sitting between them. The CDR3 is 13 amino acids. The CDR3 region is CASSRAETSEAFF. CDR3 in DNA: TGTGCCAGCAGCCGGGCCGAGACGTCTGAAGCTTTCTTT.

This clonotype was seen more than once but under ten times. The chain couples TRBV20-1 to TRBJ2-1; 7 bases line up with TRBD1. This CDR3 has 15 residues. The V gene's germline CDR1 is DFQATT and CDR2 SNEGSKA (reference sequence). Germline trimming cut 1 base from V and 5 bases from J; bases unmatched to any gene: 8. CDR3 loop: CSARAPGTDHNEQFF. Written as DNA, the CDR3 is TGCAGTGCTAGAGCCCCAGGGACAGACCACAATGAGCAGTTCTTC.

The CDR3 bases are TGTGCCAGCAGCGCCCGGGACAGGATTGAAGAGACCCAGTACTTC. Protein product: CASSARDRIEETQYF. The chain uses TRBV11-1 and TRBJ2-5; 8 positions match TRBD1. The CDR3 length is 15 residues. From germline, CDR1 is SGHAT and CDR2 FQDESV (reference sequence). Trimming cost V 5 bases and J 3 bases; bases outside gene matches: 8.

About this clonotype: A much larger clone differs from this one at a single base, so this may be a read error. The rearrangement uses TRBV12-3 or TRBV12-4 and TRBJ1-2; TRBD1 aligns across 7 bases. V was clipped by 5 bases and J by 8 bases; unmatched bases: 8. The CDR3 has 13 residues. CDR3 protein: CASSATGARGYTF. The CDR3, as DNA: TGTGCCAGCAGTGCCACAGGGGCTCGGGGCTACACCTTC.

The V and J genes are TRBV9 and TRBJ2-5; 7 bases fit TRBD2. The CDR3 contains 16 residues. From germline, CDR1 is SGDLS and CDR2 YYNGEE. The J segment lost 11 bases and the V segment lost 4 bases, leaving 20 bases of the junction unmatched. The CDR3 bases are TGTGCCAGCAGCTCTTATTCCGGGAGGCATACCAATGAGCAGTACTTC. Translating gives CASSSYSGRHTNEQYF.

The rearrangement joins TRBV25-1 to TRBJ2-4; D is possibly TRBD1 (5 bases). The length of the CDR3 is 12 residues. V gave up 4 bases and J gave up 5 bases, with 6 bases separating them. CDR1 is MGHDK, CDR2 SYGVNS, per germline. The CDR3 nucleotides are TGTGCCAGCAGTGGGGGCCAAAACATTCAGTACTTC. Its translation: CASSGGQNIQYF. Together with reference TRBV25-1 and TRBJ2-4, the CDR3 gives the full variable domain: EADIYQTPRYLVIGTGKKITLECSQTMGHDKMYWYQQDPGMELHLIHYSYGVNSTEKGDLSSESTVSRIRTEHFPLTLESARPSHTSQYLCASSGGQNIQYFGAGTRLSVL.

The rearrangement uses TRBV28 and TRBJ2-3; 7 nucleotides align to TRBD1. Unmatched junction bases numbered 13, after V lost 7 bases and J lost 0 bases. The germline V gene encodes CDR1 MDHEN and CDR2 SYDVKM. The CDR3 totals 17 residues. The CDR3 is CASNRGGSFTSTDTQYF. The CDR3 bases are TGTGCCAGCAACCGAGGGGGCAGTTTCACTAGCACAGATACGCAGTATTTT.

The J gene is TRBJ2-3, the V gene TRBV20-1; no clear D gene. The V end lost 2 bases, the J end lost 2 bases, and 8 bases lay between the germline ends. The CDR3 runs 13 residues. CDR1 and CDR2 (germline): DFQATT, SNEGSKA (reference sequence). CDR3 in amino acids: CSARQLVTDTQYF. The CDR3, as DNA: TGCAGTGCTAGACAGTTGGTCACAGATACGCAGTATTTT.

This clonotype was detected only once. A much larger clone differs by one base, so this may be a read error. The chain couples TRBV2 to TRBJ1-6, with a weak D call TRBD1 (5 bases). CDR1 and CDR2 (germline): SNHLY, FYNNEI. CDR3 size: 14 residues. V was clipped by 6 bases and J by 10 bases, with 16 bases between them. This CDR3 is CASRVLAGDSPLHF. In DNA, the CDR3 is TGTGCCAGCAGGGTCTTGGCCGGGGACTCACCCCTCCACTTT.

This chain links TRBV6-5 with TRBJ2-5; D may be TRBD1 or TRBD2 (5 bases each). V was cut by 6 bases and J by 5 bases, with 16 bases left in between. This CDR3 comprises 14 residues. In germline, CDR1 is MNHEY, CDR2 SVGAGI. Here the CDR3 reads CASRRGDSRETQYF. The CDR3 nucleotides are TGTGCCAGCAGACGGGGAGACAGTCGGGAGACCCAGTACTTC.

V usage is TRBV2 and J usage is TRBJ1-4; D perhaps matches TRBD1 (5 bases). Germline V gives CDR1 SNHLY, CDR2 FYNNEI. The CDR3 loop spans 16 amino acids. Trimming removed 6 bases at V and 2 bases at J, with 16 bases between. CDR3 nucleotides: TGTGCCAGCAGAGCGCTCGATGGGGGTACTAATGAAAAACTGTTTTTT. Its translation: CASRALDGGTNEKLFF.

The chain combines TRBV18 with TRBJ1-5; TRBD1 matches 8 bases. Germline CDR1 reads KGHSH; CDR2 reads LQKENI. There are 15 residues in the CDR3. J was trimmed by 7 bases and V by 1 base; bases with no gene match: 6. The CDR3 DNA sequence: TGTGCCAGCTCACCACTCAGGGGGCTGGGCCAGCCCCAGCATTTT. This translates into CASSPLRGLGQPQHF. Complete variable domain (other parts from reference TRBV18 and TRBJ1-5): NAGVMQNPRHLVRRRGQEARLRCSPMKGHSHVYWYRQLPEEGLKFMVYLQKENIIDESGMPKERFSAEFPKEGPSILRIQQVVRGDSAAYFCASSPLRGLGQPQHFGDGTRLSIL.

About this clonotype itself: At one boundary the junction diverges from the germline segment, which might be a read error. The V gene is TRBV5-1, the J gene TRBJ2-1; TRBD2 aligns across 8 bases. The CDR3 runs to 15 residues. The germline gives CDR1 SGHRS, CDR2 YFSETQ. In DNA, the CDR3 is TGCGCCGGCAGCTTTTTTGCGGGAGGTCTCAATGAGCAGTTCTTC. It yields the protein CAGSFFAGGLNEQFF. The entire variable domain, with the rest obtained from reference TRBV5-1 and TRBJ2-1, is as follows: KAGVTQTPRYLIKTRGQQVTLSCSPISGHRSVSWYQQTPGQGLQFLFEYFSETQRNKGNFPGRFSGRQFSNSRSEMNVSTLELGDSALYLCAGSFFAGGLNEQFFGPGTRLTVL.

This clonotype appeared many times. V is TRBV20-1 and J is TRBJ1-2; D gene ambiguous. Germline assignment: CDR1 DFQATT and CDR2 SNEGSKA (reference sequence). This CDR3 has 13 residues. The V and J ends lost 6 bases and 3 bases respectively, with 14 bases between them. The CDR3 spells CSAPRARDYGYTF. CDR3 nucleotide sequence: TGCAGTGCCCCGAGGGCGAGGGACTATGGCTACACCTTC.

This clonotype has a count of ten or more. This chain connects TRBV2 to TRBJ2-3; no firm D call. V was cut by 3 bases and J by 2 bases, with 6 bases left in between. Germline lookup yields CDR1 SNHLY and CDR2 FYNNEI. The CDR3 sequence is 13 residues long. The CDR3 DNA sequence: TGTGCCAGCAGTGACGGCACCACAGATACGCAGTATTTT. Translated, it gives CASSDGTTDTQYF. The whole variable domain, filled in from reference TRBV2 and TRBJ2-3, reads EPEVTQTPSHQVTQMGQEVILRCVPISNHLYFYWYRQILGQKVEFLVSFYNNEISEKSEIFDDQFSVERPDGSNFTLKIRSTKLEDSAMYFCASSDGTTDTQYFGPGTRLTVL.

This clonotype was seen a few times. The chain joins TRBV20-1 to TRBJ2-4; no clear D gene. V lost 4 bases and J lost 4, with 11 bases in between. Germline values: CDR1 DFQATT, CDR2 SNEGSKA (reference sequence). The CDR3 runs 13 residues. CDR3 DNA: TGCAGTGCTAAATCCCCCAGTAAAAACATTCAGTACTTC. Protein sequence: CSAKSPSKNIQYF.

This clonotype was counted at least ten times. The V call is TRBV10-3, the J call TRBJ1-2; 10 nucleotides agree with TRBD1. This CDR3 is 13 amino acids long. The trim removed 5 bases at V and 8 bases at J, leaving 5 bases unmatched. CDR1 ENHRY and CDR2 SYGVKD come from the germline V gene. The CDR3 region has the DNA TGTGCCATCAGTCACGGGACAGGGGACGGCTACACCTTC. Its translation is CAISHGTGDGYTF.

This clonotype has just a few counts. A much larger clone lies one base from this, so it may be a read error. The V and J genes are TRBV7-2 and TRBJ2-5, with D unclear. The V end was cut by 3 bases, the J end by 11 bases, with 16 bases between. The CDR3 contains 13 residues. Germline V gives CDR1 SGHTA, CDR2 FQGNSA. CDR3: CASSFSGIAEQYF. CDR3 nucleotide sequence: TGTGCCAGCAGCTTTAGTGGTATCGCTGAGCAGTACTTC.

The rearrangement uses TRBV20-1 and TRBJ1-1, with D perhaps matching TRBD1 (5 bases). In germline, CDR1 is DFQATT, CDR2 SNEGSKA (reference sequence). The V gene lost 6 bases and the J gene lost 4 bases, with 24 bases spanning the gap. This CDR3 has 16 amino acids. This CDR3 reads CSAPPVARNGGTEAFF. In DNA form, the CDR3 reads TGCAGTGCCCCACCAGTGGCCCGCAATGGGGGCACTGAAGCTTTCTTT.

This clonotype was counted only a few times. The chain uses TRBV7-9 and TRBJ2-1, with no clear D. This CDR3 contains 14 residues. The V gene lost 2 bases and the J gene lost 5 bases, with 10 bases spanning the gap. The V gene's germline CDR1 is SEHNR and CDR2 FQNEAQ (reference sequence). CDR3 nucleotide sequence: TGTGCCAGCAGCTTAAGGTCCAATAACAATGAGCAGTTCTTC. Its protein product is CASSLRSNNNEQFF.

The chain recombines TRBV12-3 or TRBV12-4 with TRBJ2-1; 11 nucleotides line up with TRBD2. This CDR3 is built from 14 residues. The ends lost 7 bases at V and 9 bases at J; junction bases unmatched: 8. The CDR3 nucleotides read TGTGCCAGCACCTCACTAGCGGGAGCAGGTGAGCAGTTCTTC. Its translation: CASTSLAGAGEQFF.

The chain has TRBV29-1 and TRBJ1-1, with 9 positions matching TRBD1. The CDR3 has 13 residues. The germline CDR1 and CDR2 sequences are SQVTM and ANQGSEA. J was trimmed by 4 bases and V by 7 bases; bases with no gene match: 7. The CDR3 loop is CSAFDRGSTEAFF. For the CDR3, the DNA is TGCAGCGCCTTTGACAGGGGGAGCACTGAAGCTTTCTTT.

V and J are TRBV20-1 and TRBJ2-4, with D unclear. Germline V CDR1 and CDR2: DFQATT, SNEGSKA (reference sequence). V was cut by 0 bases and J by 6 bases, with 6 bases left in between. This CDR3 has 12 amino acids. DNA for the CDR3: TGCAGTGCTAGAGATCCAGTAAACATTCAGTACTTC. As protein: CSARDPVNIQYF.

This clonotype has just one count. A much larger clonotype is one base distant, so this may be a read error. The chain joins TRBV29-1 to TRBJ2-1; 8 nucleotides line up with TRBD2. There are 14 residues in the CDR3. Germline values: CDR1 SQVTM, CDR2 ANQGSEA. The CDR3 DNA follows: TGCAGCGGGGGGGCGGGAGGAGAGCGTAATGGGCAGTTCTTC. Translation gives CSGGAGGERNGQFF.